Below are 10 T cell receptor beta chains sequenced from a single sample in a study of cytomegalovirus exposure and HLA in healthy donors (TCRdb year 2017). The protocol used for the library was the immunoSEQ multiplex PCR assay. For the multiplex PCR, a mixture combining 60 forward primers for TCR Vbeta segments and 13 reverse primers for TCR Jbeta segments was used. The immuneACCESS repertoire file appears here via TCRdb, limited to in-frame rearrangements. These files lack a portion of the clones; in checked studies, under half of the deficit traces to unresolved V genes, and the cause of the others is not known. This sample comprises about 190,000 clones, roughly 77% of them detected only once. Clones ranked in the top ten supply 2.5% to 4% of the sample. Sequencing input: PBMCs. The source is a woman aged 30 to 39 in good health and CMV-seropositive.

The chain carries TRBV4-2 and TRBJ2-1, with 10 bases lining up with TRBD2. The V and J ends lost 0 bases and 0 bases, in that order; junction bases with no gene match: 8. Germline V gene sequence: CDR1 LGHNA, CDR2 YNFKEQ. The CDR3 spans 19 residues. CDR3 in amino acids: CASSQDLIAGGVSYNEQFF. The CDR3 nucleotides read TGTGCCAGCAGCCAAGATTTGATAGCGGGAGGAGTCTCCTACAATGAGCAGTTCTTC.

The chain's CDR3 is CASSYRQGGETQYF. The CDR3 bases are TGTGCCAGCAGCTACCGACAGGGTGGGGAGACCCAGTACTTC. The rearrangement links TRBV5-4 to TRBJ2-5, with 7 bases aligning to TRBD1. Losses at the gene ends were 3 bases for V and 5 bases for J; bases not matched to a gene: 7. The CDR3 is made up of 14 amino acids. CDR1 and CDR2 (germline): SGHNT, YYREEE (reference sequence).

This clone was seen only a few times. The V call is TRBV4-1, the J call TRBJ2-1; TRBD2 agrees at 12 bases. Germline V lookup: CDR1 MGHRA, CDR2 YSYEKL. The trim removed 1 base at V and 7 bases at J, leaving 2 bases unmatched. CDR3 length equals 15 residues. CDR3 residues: CASSQGLAGVNEQFF. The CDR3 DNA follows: TGCGCCAGCAGCCAAGGACTAGCGGGAGTAAATGAGCAGTTCTTC.

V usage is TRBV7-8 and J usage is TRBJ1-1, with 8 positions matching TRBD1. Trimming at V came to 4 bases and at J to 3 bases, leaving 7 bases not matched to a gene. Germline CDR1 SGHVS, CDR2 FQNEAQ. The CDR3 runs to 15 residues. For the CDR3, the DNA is TGTGCCAGCAGCTCCGGGACAGGAGAATACACTGAAGCTTTCTTT. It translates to CASSSGTGEYTEAFF.

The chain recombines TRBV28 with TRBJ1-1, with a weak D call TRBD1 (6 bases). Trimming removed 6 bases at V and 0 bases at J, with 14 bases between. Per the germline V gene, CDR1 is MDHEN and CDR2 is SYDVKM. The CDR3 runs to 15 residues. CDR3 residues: CASSLGGRMNTEAFF. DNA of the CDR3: TGTGCCAGCAGCCTGGGGGGGCGGATGAACACTGAAGCTTTCTTT.

The CDR3 DNA follows: TGTGCCAGCAGCGAGCGGAGTGGCTATGGCTACACCTTC. Translating it yields CASSERSGYGYTF. The chain has TRBV2 and TRBJ1-2; the D is unclear. V lost 6 bases and J lost 4, with 12 bases in between. The germline CDR1 and CDR2 sequences are SNHLY and FYNNEI. This CDR3 is built from 13 residues.

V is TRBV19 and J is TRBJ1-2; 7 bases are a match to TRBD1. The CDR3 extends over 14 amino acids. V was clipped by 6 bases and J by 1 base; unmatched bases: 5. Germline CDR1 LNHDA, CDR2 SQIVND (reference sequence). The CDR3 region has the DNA TGTGCCAGTAGGGGCCCAGGGGGTAACTATGGCTACACCTTC. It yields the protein CASRGPGGNYGYTF. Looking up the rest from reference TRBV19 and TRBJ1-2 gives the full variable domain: DGGITQSPKYLFRKEGQNVTLSCEQNLNHDAMYWYRQDPGQGLRLIYYSQIVNDFQKGDIAEGYSVSREKKESFPLTVTSAQKNPTAFYLCASRGPGGNYGYTFGSGTRLTVV.

This chain's CDR3 is CASSRPGYGEETQYF. As DNA, the CDR3 is TGTGCCAGCAGCCGACCGGGATATGGAGAAGAGACCCAGTACTTC. The J gene is TRBJ2-5, the V gene TRBV5-6; tentative D call: TRBD2 (5 bases). CDR1 and CDR2 (germline): SGHDT, YYEEEE. The CDR3 has 15 amino acids. The V and J ends lost 4 bases and 3 bases respectively, with 16 bases between them.

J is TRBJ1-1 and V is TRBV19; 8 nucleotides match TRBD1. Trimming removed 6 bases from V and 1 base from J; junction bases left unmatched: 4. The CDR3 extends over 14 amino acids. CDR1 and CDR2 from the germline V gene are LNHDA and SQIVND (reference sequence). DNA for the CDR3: TGTGCCAGTAGCGCCGGGACAGGGAACACTGAAGCTTTCTTT. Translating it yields CASSAGTGNTEAFF.

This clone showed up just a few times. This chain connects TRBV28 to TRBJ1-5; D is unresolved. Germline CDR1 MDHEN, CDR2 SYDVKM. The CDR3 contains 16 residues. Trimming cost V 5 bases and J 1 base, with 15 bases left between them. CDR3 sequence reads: CASSTFRIGSNQPQHF. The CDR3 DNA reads TGTGCCAGCAGTACATTTCGTATTGGCAGCAATCAGCCCCAGCATTTT.